This entry lists 27 T cell receptor beta chains sequenced from one sample in a study of blood T cell repertoires in COVID-19. Profiling relied on immunoSEQ multiplex PCR, and the TCRdb table lists in-frame clones only, not all of them. The sample holds around 370,000 clones, 90% to 95% seen once. Sequencing was done on a sample of peripheral blood. The source is a young woman who had recovered from COVID-19.

The chain joins TRBV19 to TRBJ1-2; D call uncertain. Looked up from germline, CDR1 is LNHDA and CDR2 is SQIVND (reference sequence). Between the trimmed V and J ends, which lost 7 bases and 5 bases, there was a span of 5 bases. This CDR3 is 10 amino acids long. The CDR3: CASNYYGYTF. CDR3 DNA: TGTGCCAGTAATTATTATGGCTACACCTTC.

This chain uses TRBV5-6 with TRBJ2-7, with D maybe TRBD2 (6 bases). The CDR3 spans 13 residues. The V and J ends lost 0 bases and 8 bases respectively, with 12 bases between them. CDR1 and CDR2 (germline): SGHDT, YYEEEE. CDR3 bases: TGTGCCAGCAGCTTGGGACTTGGAGGGCAGCAGTACGTC. It encodes CASSLGLGGQQYV.

The CDR3 loop is CASSLLSGAYNEQFF. DNA for the CDR3: TGTGCCAGCAGCTTATTAAGCGGAGCCTACAATGAGCAGTTCTTC. This chain links TRBV11-2 with TRBJ2-1, with D possibly being TRBD2 (5 bases). V lost 2 bases to trimming and J lost 2 bases, with 10 bases between them. The CDR3 spans 15 residues. CDR1 SGHAT and CDR2 FQNNGV come from the germline V gene.

This sequence joins TRBV5-6 and TRBJ1-3; 10 bases align to TRBD1. Germline V gene sequence: CDR1 SGHDT, CDR2 YYEEEE. The CDR3 is made up of 16 amino acids. The V segment lost 1 base and the J segment 3 bases; nucleotides outside the gene matches: 4. The CDR3 DNA sequence: TGTGCCAGCAGCTTGCCGACAGGGGGCGGTGGAAACACCATATATTTT. Protein sequence: CASSLPTGGGGNTIYF.

V and J are TRBV28 and TRBJ2-7, with 9 bases aligning to TRBD1. This CDR3 spans 14 amino acids. The ends lost 8 bases at V and 5 bases at J; junction bases unmatched: 10. Germline V gene lookup returns CDR1 MDHEN and CDR2 SYDVKM. Written as DNA, the CDR3 is TGTGCCAGCTCCGACGGGGACAGGGTAAACGAGCAGTACGTC. Protein: CASSDGDRVNEQYV.

The chain joins TRBV28 to TRBJ2-1; perhaps TRBD1 as D (5 bases). This CDR3 is built from 15 residues. Deletions cut 3 bases from V and 8 bases from J, with 17 bases between. Germline V lookup: CDR1 MDHEN, CDR2 SYDVKM. CDR3 residues: CASSFYTGQSHEQFF. Written as DNA, the CDR3 is TGTGCCAGCAGTTTCTATACAGGCCAAAGCCATGAGCAGTTCTTC.

The V and J genes are TRBV7-2 and TRBJ1-1, with D perhaps matching TRBD1 (6 bases). The CDR3 is 13 residues long. Trimming stripped 6 bases from V and 5 bases from J, with 13 bases between. Germline V lookup: CDR1 SGHTA, CDR2 FQGNSA. The CDR3 sequence is CASRGGAVTEAFF. The CDR3 coding sequence is TGTGCCAGCAGGGGGGGGGCCGTTACTGAAGCTTTCTTT.

The CDR3 region has the DNA TGCGCCAGCAGCTTGGGGGGAGTAAACACTGAAGCTTTCTTT. Its protein product is CASSLGGVNTEAFF. The V gene is TRBV5-1, the J gene TRBJ1-1, with no clear D. Germline V gene data show CDR1 as SGHRS and CDR2 as YFSETQ. V lost 0 bases and J lost 2, with 8 bases in between. The CDR3 is 14 amino acids. Using reference TRBV5-1 and TRBJ1-1 for the parts outside the CDR3, the full variable domain is KAGVTQTPRYLIKTRGQQVTLSCSPISGHRSVSWYQQTPGQGLQFLFEYFSETQRNKGNFPGRFSGRQFSNSRSEMNVSTLELGDSALYLCASSLGGVNTEAFFGQGTRLTVV.

This clone was detected only once. V and J are TRBV5-4 and TRBJ2-6; D is possibly TRBD2 (5 bases). Germline V gene data show CDR1 as SGHNT and CDR2 as YYREEE (reference sequence). Trimming removed 5 bases from V and 1 base from J, with 10 bases in between. This CDR3 contains 15 residues. The CDR3, as DNA: TGTGCCAGCAGTCCTAGGGAGTCTGGGGCCAACGTCCTGACTTTC. Its translation is CASSPRESGANVLTF.

This clone was found once. The chain combines TRBV2 with TRBJ2-1, with TRBD2 as a possible D gene (6 bases). The V and J ends lost 7 bases and 8 bases respectively, with 15 bases between them. Germline V CDR1 and CDR2: SNHLY, FYNNEI. The CDR3 covers 13 residues. In nucleotides, the CDR3 is TGTGCCAGCATGTACCTAGCGAGGGATGAGCAGTTCTTC. Translation gives CASMYLARDEQFF.

The chain has TRBV24-1 and TRBJ1-5; no firm D call. The V end was cut by 0 bases, the J end by 4 bases, with 6 bases between. Germline V gives CDR1 KGHDR, CDR2 SFDVKD. The CDR3 covers 14 residues. CDR3 region: CATSDLRENQPQHF. The CDR3 DNA reads as TGTGCCACCAGTGATTTGCGGGAAAATCAGCCCCAGCATTTT.

The table lists this clone with a count of one. This sequence joins TRBV27 and TRBJ2-3; D gene uncertain. CDR1 MNHEY and CDR2 SMNVEV come from the germline V gene (reference sequence). This CDR3 is built from 15 residues. V gave up 4 bases and J gave up 0 bases, with 11 bases separating them. Here the CDR3 DNA reads TGTGCCAGCAGTTGGTTGTCAGGAAGCACAGATACGCAGTATTTT. The encoded protein is CASSWLSGSTDTQYF.

The CDR3 sequence is CASSPPGNTPSYEQYV. Here the CDR3 DNA reads TGTGCCAGCTCACCACCGGGCAATACGCCCTCCTACGAGCAGTACGTC. The chain has TRBV18 and TRBJ2-7; D unclear. The CDR3 extends over 16 amino acids. Germline CDR1 is KGHSH and CDR2 is LQKENI. The V end lost 0 bases, the J end lost 0 bases, and 12 bases lay between the germline ends.

The chain is built from TRBV5-1 and TRBJ2-3, with 9 bases aligning to TRBD1. Germline trimming cut 3 bases from V and 4 bases from J; bases unmatched to any gene: 6. CDR1 is SGHRS, CDR2 YFSETQ, per germline. The CDR3 has 15 residues. CDR3 DNA: TGCGCCAGCAGCTCGACAGGGGGTGTGGCAGATACGCAGTATTTT. Protein sequence: CASSSTGGVADTQYF.

The J gene is TRBJ2-3, the V gene TRBV7-2; the match to TRBD2 covers 7 bases. The junction had 6 bases not matched to a gene; V was cut back by 3 bases and J by 0 bases. Germline values: CDR1 SGHTA, CDR2 FQGNSA. The CDR3 has 16 residues. The CDR3 region has the DNA TGTGCCAGCAGCTTTGGGGGAGGGACTAGCACAGATACGCAGTATTTT. It is translated as CASSFGGGTSTDTQYF.

The V and J genes are TRBV12-5 and TRBJ1-4; 9 bases fit TRBD1. The CDR3 is 15 amino acids. Germline trimming cut 6 bases from V and 5 bases from J; bases unmatched to any gene: 7. Germline-derived CDR1 and CDR2 are LGHNT and FRNRAP. The CDR3 sequence is CASGTGGVKNEKLFF. The CDR3 DNA reads as TGTGCTAGTGGCACAGGGGGCGTGAAGAATGAAAAACTGTTTTTT.

The chain employs TRBV27 and TRBJ2-3; D is perhaps TRBD1 (6 bases). The CDR3 consists of 12 residues. The germline CDR1 and CDR2 sequences are MNHEY and SMNVEV (reference sequence). Trimming stripped 10 bases from V and 1 base from J, with 9 bases between. As DNA, the CDR3 is TGTGCCACTCGACAGGGCACAGATACGCAGTATTTT. It is translated as CATRQGTDTQYF.

Comments on this clone: A read error may account for a junction end that differs from germline. This chain connects TRBV6-5 to TRBJ1-2; possibly TRBD1 for D (6 bases). The germline V gene encodes CDR1 MNHEY and CDR2 SVGAGI. This CDR3 has 11 residues. The CDR3 DNA reads as TGTGCCAGCAGCGTACAGGGTAGGAGACTTTTC. Its protein is CASSVQGRRLF.

This sequence joins TRBV5-1 and TRBJ2-1; 8 nucleotides agree with TRBD2. Trimming removed 6 bases from V and 4 bases from J; junction bases left unmatched: 9. The CDR3 is 15 amino acids. The germline CDR1 and CDR2 sequences are SGHRS and YFSETQ. The CDR3 DNA reads as TGCGCCAGCATGCCAGGAGCGGGAGAATACAATGAGCAGTTCTTC. Its protein product is CASMPGAGEYNEQFF.

The chain employs TRBV24-1 and TRBJ1-2; the D is unclear. Germline V lookup: CDR1 KGHDR, CDR2 SFDVKD. The CDR3 extends over 14 amino acids. Trimming shortened V by 4 bases and J by 3 bases, and 11 bases separated the two germline ends. CDR3 coding DNA: TGTGCCACCAGTGACCCTGGTCGGGACTATGGCTACACCTTC. Translating it yields CATSDPGRDYGYTF.

This clone was observed a single time. V is TRBV18 and J is TRBJ2-3, with D maybe TRBD1 (6 bases). V was shortened by 0 bases and J by 5 bases, with 12 bases between the two germline ends. Germline CDR1 KGHSH, CDR2 LQKENI. The CDR3 contains 15 residues. CDR3 in DNA: TGTGCCAGCTCACCACCGGCAGGGGTGGAAGATACGCAGTATTTT. Encoded protein: CASSPPAGVEDTQYF.

CDR3 sequence: CASSKTDLNRLAGISDNEQFF. CDR3 in DNA: TGTGCCAGCAGCAAAACCGACCTAAATCGACTAGCGGGTATATCTGACAATGAGCAGTTCTTC. The chain combines TRBV21-1 with TRBJ2-1; no DNA check was done on the table's D call, TRBD2. TRBV21-1 is flagged as a pseudogene. The CDR3 is 21 residues long.

The genes are TRBV5-6 and TRBJ2-5, with a tentative D call TRBD1 (6 bases). The V end was cut by 4 bases, the J end by 5 bases, with 15 bases between. CDR1 SGHDT and CDR2 YYEEEE come from the germline V gene. CDR3 length: 14 residues. This CDR3 reads CASSMYRVMETQYF. CDR3 nucleotides: TGTGCCAGCAGCATGTACAGGGTTATGGAGACCCAGTACTTC.

The chain has TRBV7-9 and TRBJ2-1; the match to TRBD2 covers 11 bases. Germline CDR1 and CDR2: SEHNR and FQNEAQ (reference sequence). The CDR3 is 14 residues long. V shed 9 bases, J shed 4 bases, and the junction held 5 bases outside the gene matches. The CDR3 here is CASTGTSGYNEQFF. The CDR3 nucleotides read TGTGCCAGTACCGGGACTAGCGGTTACAATGAGCAGTTCTTC. Complete variable domain (other parts from reference TRBV7-9 and TRBJ2-1): DTGVSQNPRHKITKRGQNVTFRCDPISEHNRLYWYRQTLGQGPEFLTYFQNEAQLEKSRLLSDRFSAERPKGSFSTLEIQRTEQGDSAMYLCASTGTSGYNEQFFGPGTRLTVL.

This sequence joins TRBV4-3 and TRBJ1-5; 10 positions agree with TRBD1. CDR1 and CDR2 from the germline V gene are LGHNA and YSLEER. The V and J ends lost 4 bases and 6 bases, in that order; junction bases with no gene match: 3. This CDR3 is built from 14 residues. Here the CDR3 DNA reads TGCGCCAGCAGCCCCGACAGGGGGCTTCAGCCCCAGCATTTT. Amino acids: CASSPDRGLQPQHF.

The rearrangement uses TRBV19 and TRBJ1-5, with 7 bases matching TRBD1. The V and J ends lost 2 bases and 5 bases, in that order; junction bases with no gene match: 6. Looked up from germline, CDR1 is LNHDA and CDR2 is SQIVND (reference sequence). The CDR3 sequence is 15 residues long. CDR3 sequence reads: CASSITRDSHQPQHF. CDR3 nucleotides: TGTGCCAGTAGTATAACGAGGGACAGTCATCAGCCCCAGCATTTT.

V gene TRBV5-1 combines with J gene TRBJ1-1; D may be TRBD1 (6 bases). Between the trimmed V and J ends, which lost 0 bases and 5 bases, there was a span of 8 bases. The CDR3 is 13 residues long. Germline V CDR1 and CDR2: SGHRS, YFSETQ. In DNA form, the CDR3 reads TGCGCCAGCAGCTTGGACAGGGTTACTGAAGCTTTCTTT. Amino acids: CASSLDRVTEAFF.